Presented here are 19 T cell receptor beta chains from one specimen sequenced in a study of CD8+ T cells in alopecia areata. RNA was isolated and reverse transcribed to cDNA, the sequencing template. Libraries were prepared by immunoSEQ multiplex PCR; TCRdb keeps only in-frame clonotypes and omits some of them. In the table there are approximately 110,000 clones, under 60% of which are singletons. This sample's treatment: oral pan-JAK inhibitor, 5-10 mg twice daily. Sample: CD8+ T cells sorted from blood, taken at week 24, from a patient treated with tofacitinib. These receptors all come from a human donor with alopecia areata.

CDR3 sequence reads: CAISEWDRDEKLFF. CDR3 nucleotide sequence: TGTGCCATCAGTGAATGGGACAGGGATGAAAAACTGTTTTTT. The rearrangement links TRBV10-3 to TRBJ1-4; 9 positions match TRBD1. This CDR3 is built from 14 residues. Germline V lookup: CDR1 ENHRY, CDR2 SYGVKD. Unmatched junction bases numbered 2, after V lost 3 bases and J lost 6 bases.

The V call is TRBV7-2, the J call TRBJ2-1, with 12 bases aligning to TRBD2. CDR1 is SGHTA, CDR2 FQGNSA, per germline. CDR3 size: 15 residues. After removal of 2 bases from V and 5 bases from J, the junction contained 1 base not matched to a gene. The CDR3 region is CASSLLAGGNNEQFF. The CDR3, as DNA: TGTGCCAGCAGCTTACTAGCGGGGGGGAACAATGAGCAGTTCTTC.

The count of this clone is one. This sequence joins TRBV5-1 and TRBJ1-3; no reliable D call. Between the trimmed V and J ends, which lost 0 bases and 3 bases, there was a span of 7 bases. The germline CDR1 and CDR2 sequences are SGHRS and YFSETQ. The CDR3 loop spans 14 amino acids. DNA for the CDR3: TGCGCCAGCAGCTTGGAACAGCTTGGAAACACCATATATTTT. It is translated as CASSLEQLGNTIYF.

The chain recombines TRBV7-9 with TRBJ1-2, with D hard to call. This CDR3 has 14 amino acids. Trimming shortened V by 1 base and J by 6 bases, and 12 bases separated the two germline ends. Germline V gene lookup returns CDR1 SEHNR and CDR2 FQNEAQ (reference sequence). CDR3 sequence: CASSLGSGFDGYTF. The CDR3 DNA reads TGTGCCAGCAGCTTAGGGAGCGGTTTTGATGGCTACACCTTC.

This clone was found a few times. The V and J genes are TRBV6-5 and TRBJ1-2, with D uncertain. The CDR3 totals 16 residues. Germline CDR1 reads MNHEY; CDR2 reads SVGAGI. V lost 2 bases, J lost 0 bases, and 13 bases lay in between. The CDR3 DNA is TGTGCCAGCAGTTACACCCCGGACGGGGCTAACTATGGCTACACCTTC. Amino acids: CASSYTPDGANYGYTF.

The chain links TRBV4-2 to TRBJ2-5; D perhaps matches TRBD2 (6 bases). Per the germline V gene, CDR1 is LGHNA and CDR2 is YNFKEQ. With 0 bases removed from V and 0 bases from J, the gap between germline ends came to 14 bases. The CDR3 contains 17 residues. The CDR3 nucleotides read TGTGCCAGCAGCCAAGATCGGGCTAGCGAAGACCAAGAGACCCAGTACTTC. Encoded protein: CASSQDRASEDQETQYF.

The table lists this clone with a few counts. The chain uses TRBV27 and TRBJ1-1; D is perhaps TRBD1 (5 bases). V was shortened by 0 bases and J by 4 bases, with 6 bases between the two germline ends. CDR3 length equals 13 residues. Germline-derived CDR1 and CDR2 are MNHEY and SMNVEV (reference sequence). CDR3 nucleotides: TGTGCCAGCAGTTTATCGGGGGTCACTGAAGCTTTCTTT. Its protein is CASSLSGVTEAFF.

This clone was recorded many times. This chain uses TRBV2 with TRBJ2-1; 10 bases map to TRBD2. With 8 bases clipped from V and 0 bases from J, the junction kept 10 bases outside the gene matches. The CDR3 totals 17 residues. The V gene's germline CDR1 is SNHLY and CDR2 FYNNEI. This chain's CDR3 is CASPGLAGASSYNEQFF. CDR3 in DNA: TGTGCCAGCCCGGGGCTAGCGGGGGCCAGCTCCTACAATGAGCAGTTCTTC.

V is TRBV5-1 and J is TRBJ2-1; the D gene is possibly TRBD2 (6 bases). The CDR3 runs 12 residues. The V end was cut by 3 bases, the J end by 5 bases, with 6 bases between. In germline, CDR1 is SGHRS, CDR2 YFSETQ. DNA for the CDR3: TGCGCCAGCAGCTGGGGGGACAATGAGCAGTTCTTC. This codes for CASSWGDNEQFF. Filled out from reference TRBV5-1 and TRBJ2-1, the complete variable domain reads KAGVTQTPRYLIKTRGQQVTLSCSPISGHRSVSWYQQTPGQGLQFLFEYFSETQRNKGNFPGRFSGRQFSNSRSEMNVSTLELGDSALYLCASSWGDNEQFFGPGTRLTVL.

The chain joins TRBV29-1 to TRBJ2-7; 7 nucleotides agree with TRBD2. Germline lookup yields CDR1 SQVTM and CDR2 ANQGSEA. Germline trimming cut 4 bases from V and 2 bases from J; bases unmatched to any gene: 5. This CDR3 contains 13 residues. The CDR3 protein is CSVGEAGAYEQYF. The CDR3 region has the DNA TGCAGCGTTGGGGAGGCGGGGGCCTACGAGCAGTACTTC.

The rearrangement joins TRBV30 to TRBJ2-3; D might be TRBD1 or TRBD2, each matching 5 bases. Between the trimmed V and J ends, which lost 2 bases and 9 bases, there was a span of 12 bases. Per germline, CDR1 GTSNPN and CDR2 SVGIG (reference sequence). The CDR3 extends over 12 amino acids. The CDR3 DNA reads TGTGCCTGGAGTAGGGGAGATGAGACGCAGTATTTT. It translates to CAWSRGDETQYF. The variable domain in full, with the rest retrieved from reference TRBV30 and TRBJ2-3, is SQTIHQWPATLVQPVGSPLSLECTVEGTSNPNLYWYRQAAGRGLQLLFYSVGIGQISSEVPQNLSASRPQDRQFILSSKKLLLSDSGFYLCAWSRGDETQYFGPGTRLTVL.

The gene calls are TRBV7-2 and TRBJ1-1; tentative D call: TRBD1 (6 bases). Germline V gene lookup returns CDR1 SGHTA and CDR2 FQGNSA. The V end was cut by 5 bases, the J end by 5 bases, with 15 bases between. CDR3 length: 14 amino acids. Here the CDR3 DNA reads TGTGCCAGCAGCCAGATAGAGGGGGTTACTGAAGCTTTCTTT. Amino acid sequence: CASSQIEGVTEAFF.

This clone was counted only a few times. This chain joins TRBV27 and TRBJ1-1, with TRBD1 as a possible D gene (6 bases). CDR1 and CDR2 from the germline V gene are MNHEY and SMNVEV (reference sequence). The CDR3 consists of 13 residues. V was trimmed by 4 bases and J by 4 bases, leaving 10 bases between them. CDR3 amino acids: CASSWGAATEAFF. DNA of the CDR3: TGTGCCAGCAGTTGGGGGGCGGCCACTGAAGCTTTCTTT.

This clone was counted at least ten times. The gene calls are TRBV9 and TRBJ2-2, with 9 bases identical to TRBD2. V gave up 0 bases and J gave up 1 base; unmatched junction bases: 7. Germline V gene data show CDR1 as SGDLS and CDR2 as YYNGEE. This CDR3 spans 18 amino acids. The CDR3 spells CASSVGGSGGLNTGELFF. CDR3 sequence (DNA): TGTGCCAGCAGCGTAGGCGGTAGCGGGGGTCTGAACACCGGGGAGCTGTTTTTT.

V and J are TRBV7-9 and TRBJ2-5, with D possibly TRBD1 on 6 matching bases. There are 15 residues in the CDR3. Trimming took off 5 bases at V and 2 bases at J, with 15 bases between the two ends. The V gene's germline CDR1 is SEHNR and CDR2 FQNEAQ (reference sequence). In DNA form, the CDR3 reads TGTGCCAGCAGCCTACTGGACAGTCCACAAGAGACCCAGTACTTC. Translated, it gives CASSLLDSPQETQYF.

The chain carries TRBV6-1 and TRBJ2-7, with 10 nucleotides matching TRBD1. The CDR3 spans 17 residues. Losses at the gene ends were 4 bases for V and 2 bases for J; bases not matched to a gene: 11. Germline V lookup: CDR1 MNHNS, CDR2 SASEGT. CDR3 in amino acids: CASSVQPGGTGAYEQYF. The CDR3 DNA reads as TGTGCCAGCAGTGTCCAACCCGGGGGGACAGGGGCCTACGAGCAGTACTTC.

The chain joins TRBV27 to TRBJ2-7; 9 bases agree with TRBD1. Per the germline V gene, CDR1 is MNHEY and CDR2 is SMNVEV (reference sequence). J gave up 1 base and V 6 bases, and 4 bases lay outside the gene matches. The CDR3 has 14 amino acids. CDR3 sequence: CASRVTGGSYEQYF. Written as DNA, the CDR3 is TGTGCCAGCAGAGTGACAGGGGGATCCTACGAGCAGTACTTC.

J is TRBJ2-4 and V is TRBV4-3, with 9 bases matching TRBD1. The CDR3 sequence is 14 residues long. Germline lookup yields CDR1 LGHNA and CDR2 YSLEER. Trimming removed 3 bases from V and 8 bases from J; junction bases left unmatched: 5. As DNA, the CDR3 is TGCGCCAGCAGCCAGTACAGGGGGCAAGACATTCAGTACTTC. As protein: CASSQYRGQDIQYF.

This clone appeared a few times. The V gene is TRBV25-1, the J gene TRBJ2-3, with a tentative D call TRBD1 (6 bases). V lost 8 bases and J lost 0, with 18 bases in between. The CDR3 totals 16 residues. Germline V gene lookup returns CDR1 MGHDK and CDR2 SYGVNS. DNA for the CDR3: TGTGCCAGCGTTAAGGACAGAACAGATAGCACAGATACGCAGTATTTT. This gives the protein CASVKDRTDSTDTQYF.